The text below deals with one TCR beta chain. Its binding antigen is unknown. Qualities for individual bases were not recorded, and no much larger clone is one base off. Two independent pathologists confirmed that the uninvolved adjacent lung, which was taken at least 2 cm from the tumor margin, was free of atypia. At diagnosis, peripheral blood, uninvolved tumor-adjacent lung and tumor were collected and stored as a combination of fresh-frozen and FFPE material. Inclusive of the bounding cysteine and phenylalanine, the CDR3 is 19 residues long. Only the CDR3 DNA is retained, 57 bases long and in frame from the first base. Relative to germline, V is missing 2 bases and J is missing 0 bases, with 8 bases of the junction outside any gene match. As encoded in the germline V gene, CDR1 is SGHNT while CDR2 is YENEEA. The sample originates from a study of T cells in localized non-small cell lung cancer (dated by TCRdb to 2020 to 2022). Regarding the research as a whole: T cell repertoires of approximately 250 early-stage NSCLC patients were analyzed, with tumors being compared against uninvolved tumor-adjacent lungs. Of the NSCLC patients, 129 were male and approximately 97 were female, and the mean age was about 69 years. The cohort was made up of about 240 treatment-naive NSCLC patients whose localized lung tumors had been resected.

The immunoSEQ Assay was used to sequence TCR beta CDR3 regions from DNA. The authors' pipeline ran thus. T cell density was computed as TCR beta template counts normalized to usable DNA estimated by amplifying housekeeping genes. The preseqR package was used to estimate richness by extrapolating to 400,000 templates for PBMC samples and to 120,000 templates for tissue samples. Clonality was defined as one minus Pielou's evenness. Differential abundance testing on productive amino-acid clonotypes, with a minimum total count of 5 and an alpha of 0.1, was used to identify tissue-enriched TCRs. The Jaccard Index and the Morisita Overlap Index were used to measure repertoire overlap between compartments. TCR beta CDR3s were clustered by GLIPH together with public tetramer-defined viral CDR3s, and at least three viral sequences plus V-gene enrichment were required for viral motifs. Imported from immuneACCESS, the table was reduced by TCRdb to in-frame sequences with V and J called. These copies leave out some clones; in studies compared against another copy, an unresolved V gene accounts for under half, and the cause of the remainder is not known. That table gives V, J and clone size, and the DNA gave D and trimming. This sample comprises 1,700 or so clones, around 20% of them detected only once. More than 20% of the sample is held by the ten biggest clonotypes.

General study outcomes and caveats: Because multi-region tumor sequencing was not performed, intratumor heterogeneity could not be ruled out. The highest T cell clonality was observed in uninvolved tumor-adjacent lung, where clonality exceeded that of tumor, suggesting that antigenic responses were more focused in uninvolved tumor-adjacent lung. Because the study design was exploratory, TCR variables were selected using unadjusted p-values without false-discovery rate correction. Higher blood T cell density associated with longer overall survival, while higher adjacent-lung clonality associated with shorter survival. A median of 57 of the top 100 tumor clones were detected in paired uninvolved adjacent lung, and some 30 of these tumor clones were also found among the top 100 clones of the paired uninvolved adjacent lung.

Here the chain combines TRBV11-3 and TRBJ2-6, and 9 bases in between align with TRBD1. The source of this sequence is a man aged 40-75 years with stage III lung adenocarcinoma. The sequenced sample was normal lung tissue next to the tumor, obtained before any cancer treatment. The DNA sequence is given as TGTGCCAGCAGCTTAAACCGGGACAGGGCGCACTCTGGGGCCAACGTCCTGACTTTC. This encodes CASSLNRDRAHSGANVLTF.